This entry concerns a single TCR beta chain. The limits of the CDR3 on the DNA are not certain, so only TCRdb's listed CDR3 is given. This sample is drawn from a study of cytomegalovirus exposure and HLA in healthy donors. Study at large: In a previous analysis, nearly 120 million unique TCR beta sequences were found from 150 million to 200 million T cells.

The CDR3 extends over 16 residues, inclusive of both ends. The donors (healthy individuals) were bone marrow donors. The PCR ran on 60 Vbeta and 13 Jbeta primers. Here immunoSEQ multiplex PCR was the method, and the copy in TCRdb shows in-frame clones only, minus some. The table has about 140,000 clones, roughly 77% seen once. This TCR was recovered from a male donor in good health and CMV-seronegative. Sample: PBMCs. The chain employs TRBV21-1 and TRBJ1-1; TRBD1, the table's D call, was not compared with the DNA. TRBV21-1 is a recognized pseudogene. CDR3: CASSKVWAGGNTEAFF.